This is a list of T cell receptor beta chains from one sample in a study of blood T cell repertoires in COVID-19. Method: immunoSEQ multiplex PCR; TCRdb's copy keeps in-frame clones and lacks some. This table has approximately 220,000 clones, around four fifths appearing once. Sequencing was carried out using PBMCs or T cells enriched from blood (not recorded which). The receptor set was obtained from a woman in her forties who had been exposed to COVID-19. Each CDR3 is given with its conserved first and last residue. D genes are given only for firm matches. Expanded clones get a size class; other rows say once, few or many, or leave the size out.

size | J | V | D | DNA | CDR3
. | TRBJ2-3 | TRBV7-6 | TRBD2 | TGTGCCAGCAGGCCGACTAGCGGGGCCACAGATACGCAGTATTTT | CASRPTSGATDTQYF
. | TRBJ2-7 | TRBV4-2 | TRBD1 | TGTGCCAGCAGCCAAGGGGGACAGCGATTCTACGAGCAGTACTTC | CASSQGGQRFYEQYF
. | TRBJ2-1 | TRBV3-1/TRBV3-2 | . | TGTGCCAGCAGCCAAGGATCTGGGGGGGCCAACCCCAGCTCCTACAATGAGCAGTTCTTC | CASSQGSGGANPSSYNEQFF
. | TRBJ2-1 | TRBV14 | TRBD2 | TGTGCCAGCAGCCAGACGGTTGGGACTAGCATAGGGCAGTTCTTC | CASSQTVGTSIGQFF
. | TRBJ2-1 | TRBV7-9 | . | TGTGCCAGCAGCGACAGCCTAAGCTCCTACAATGAGCAGTTCTTC | CASSDSLSSYNEQFF
. | TRBJ1-1 | TRBV28 | . | TGTGCCAGCAGTTCCCCTCAGGGCGCGGACACTGAAGCTTTCTTT | CASSSPQGADTEAFF
. | TRBJ2-5 | TRBV7-3 | . | TGTGCCAGCAGCCCCGGGATTCAAGAGACCCAGTACTTC | CASSPGIQETQYF
. | TRBJ1-1 | TRBV7-9 | . | TGTGCCAGCAGCCCACCAGGGATTCGAACGACTGAAGCTTTCTTT | CASSPPGIRTTEAFF
few | TRBJ1-6 | TRBV19 | TRBD1 | TGTGCCAGTAGTGGGACGACAGGGGTCTCCTATAATTCACCCCTCCACTTT | CASSGTTGVSYNSPLHF
few | TRBJ2-7 | TRBV5-1 | TRBD1 | TGCGCCAGCACGGACGGGACAGGGAGCTCCGAGCAGTACTTC | CASTDGTGSSEQYF
few | TRBJ1-1 | TRBV7-3 | . | TGTGCCAGCAGCCCCGTCGGCGGCACTGAAGCTTTCTTT | CASSPVGGTEAFF
. | TRBJ2-7 | TRBV7-3 | . | TGTGCCAGCAGCTTAACGGGGGGCTCCTACGAGCAGTACTTC | CASSLTGGSYEQYF
. | TRBJ2-2 | TRBV28 | . | TGTGCCAGCAGTTTAGCTGACATTGCATGGAACACCGGGGAGCTGTTTTTT | CASSLADIAWNTGELFF
. | TRBJ2-7 | TRBV7-2 | TRBD2 | TGTGCCAGCAGCTTAAGCGGGGGGGCCTACGAGCAGTACTTC | CASSLSGGAYEQYF
few | TRBJ2-5 | TRBV5-4 | TRBD2 | TGTGCCAGCAGCTGGACTAGCGGGGGGGCGGAGACCCAGTACTTC | CASSWTSGGAETQYF
. | TRBJ1-5 | TRBV6-2/TRBV6-3 | . | TGTGCCAGCAGTCCGTGGACAGTAAATCAGCCCCAGCATTTT | CASSPWTVNQPQHF
. | TRBJ1-1 | TRBV12-3/TRBV12-4 | TRBD1 | TGTGCCAGCAGGACGGACAGGGGGGTTGAAGCTTTCTTT | CASRTDRGVEAFF
. | TRBJ2-2 | TRBV30 | . | TGTGCCTATCTTCTGAGGGGGACCACCGGGGAGCTGTTTTTT | CAYLLRGTTGELFF
. | TRBJ2-3 | TRBV9 | . | TGTGCCAGCAGCCTAGGACAAGGATACACAGATACGCAGTATTTT | CASSLGQGYTDTQYF
. | TRBJ2-7 | TRBV12-5 | . | TGTGCTAGTGGTTTGGCCAGGGGCGAGCAGTACTTC | CASGLARGEQYF
. | TRBJ2-1 | TRBV13 | . | TGTGCCAGCAGCTCGAGCTCCTACAATGAGCAGTTCTTC | CASSSSSYNEQFF
. | TRBJ1-5 | TRBV12-3/TRBV12-4 | . | TGTGCCAGCAGTTTAACCCGGGATCAGCCCCAGCATTTT | CASSLTRDQPQHF
. | TRBJ1-1 | TRBV6-5 | . | TGTGCCAGCAGTTATGAGGGGAACACTGAAGCTTTCTTT | CASSYEGNTEAFF
. | TRBJ1-2 | TRBV18 | TRBD1 | TGTGCCAGCTCCCAGACAGGGACAGGGCCCACCCCCTATGGCTACACCTTC | CASSQTGTGPTPYGYTF
once | TRBJ1-6 | TRBV4-1 | TRBD1 | TGCGCCAGCAGCCAAGGGGACAGGCCTATCAATTCACCCCTCCACTTT | CASSQGDRPINSPLHF
. | TRBJ1-2 | TRBV28 | TRBD1 | TGTGCCAGCAGTTTACCCATCTTCAGGACAGGGTATGGCTACACCTTC | CASSLPIFRTGYGYTF
few | TRBJ2-5 | TRBV6-2/TRBV6-3 | TRBD2 | TGTGCCAGCAGTTACCCGCGTCTAGCGGGGGCCCAAGAGACCCAGTACTTC | CASSYPRLAGAQETQYF